The 3 T cell receptor beta chains below all came from one sample that was sequenced in a study of shared clonotypes between healthy human individuals. Assay: immunoSEQ multiplex PCR; the TCRdb copy retains only in-frame clones and omits some. The table shows millions of clones, with 85% to 95% occurring only once. Sequencing was performed on naive CD4+ T cells from PBMCs. Regarding subset: CD45RA+ positively selected. Receptors originate from a young man in good health. Some clones in this sample may be carry-over from other donors' samples.

The rearrangement uses TRBV27 and TRBJ1-1; 8 nucleotides align to TRBD1. The CDR3 totals 16 residues. With 5 bases clipped from V and 0 bases from J, the junction kept 8 bases outside the gene matches. The germline V gene encodes CDR1 MNHEY and CDR2 SMNVEV (reference sequence). The CDR3 bases are TGTGCCAGCAGTCGCAAAGGACAGGGAATGAACACTGAAGCTTTCTTT. Translating it yields CASSRKGQGMNTEAFF.

The chain combines TRBV7-2 with TRBJ2-7, with 7 bases identical to TRBD2. The CDR3 contains 13 residues. The V gene end was trimmed by 5 bases and the J gene end by 9 bases; junction bases not matched to a gene: 10. Looked up from germline, CDR1 is SGHTA and CDR2 is FQGNSA. The DNA of the CDR3 is TGTGCCAGCAGCCGATTTCGGGGGGAAATGCAGTACTTC. Protein product: CASSRFRGEMQYF.

The chain couples TRBV28 to TRBJ2-2; the match to TRBD1 covers 8 bases. Germline CDR1 and CDR2: MDHEN and SYDVKM. The CDR3 is made up of 14 amino acids. V shed 11 bases, J shed 4 bases, and the junction held 9 bases outside the gene matches. The CDR3 nucleotides read TGTGCCGCCCGGACAGGGCGGGGCACCGGGGAGCTGTTTTTT. Protein sequence: CAARTGRGTGELFF.